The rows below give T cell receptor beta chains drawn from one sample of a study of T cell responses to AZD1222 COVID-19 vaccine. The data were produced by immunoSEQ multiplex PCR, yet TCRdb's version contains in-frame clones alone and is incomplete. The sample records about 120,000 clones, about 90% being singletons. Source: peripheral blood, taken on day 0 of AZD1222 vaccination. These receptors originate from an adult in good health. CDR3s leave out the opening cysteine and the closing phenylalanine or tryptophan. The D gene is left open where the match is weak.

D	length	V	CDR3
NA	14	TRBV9	ASSVSGWQAKNIQY
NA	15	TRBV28	ASRSPGREVGGYGYT
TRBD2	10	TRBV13	ASSFGRDEQY
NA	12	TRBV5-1	ASNPYARPWEQY
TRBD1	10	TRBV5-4	ASSFGQGEAF
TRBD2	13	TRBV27	ASSFISGATYEQY
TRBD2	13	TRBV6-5	ASSPGLAGVNEQF
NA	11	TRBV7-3	ASSLIPEDTQY
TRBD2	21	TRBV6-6	ASSRPEQARSGREVDGANVLT
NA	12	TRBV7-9	ASSLGWLQETQY
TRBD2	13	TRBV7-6	ASSFGSGGTYEQY
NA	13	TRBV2	ASSLYGPSTDTQY
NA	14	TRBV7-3	ASSLRHQGQGSPLH
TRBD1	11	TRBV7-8	ASSTDRAREQY
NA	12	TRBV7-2	ASSPRARQETQY
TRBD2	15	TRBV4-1	ASSQGLAGASTDTQY
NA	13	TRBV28	ASSHGGGRSTEAF
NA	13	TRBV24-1	ATSDTGTPTGELF
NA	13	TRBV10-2	ASSPGLPSGNTIY
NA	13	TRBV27	ASSLSGIPGYGYT
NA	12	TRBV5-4	ASSPSGHYYGYT
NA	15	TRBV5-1	ASTLHGTPDRLDGYT
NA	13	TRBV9	ASSVGREPPYEQY
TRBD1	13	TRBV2	ASSERSRGYYGYT
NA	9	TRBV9	ASSVGDGYT
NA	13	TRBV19	ASSLIGQGPHGYT
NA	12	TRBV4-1	ASSPPDTNQPQH
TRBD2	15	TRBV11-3	ASSLDGLAGLSYEQY
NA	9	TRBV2	ASSDVGEQY
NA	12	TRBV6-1	ASSEMDGFYGYT